This is a list of T cell receptor beta chains from one sample in a study of blood T cell repertoires in COVID-19. Repertoires were generated with immunoSEQ multiplex PCR, while TCRdb's copy carries only in-frame clones and drops some. This table holds roughly 69,000 clones, more than 75% found once. The sample consisted of peripheral blood. Receptors originate from a man aged 60 to 75 with COVID-19, enrolled during active disease. The CDR3 runs from the conserved cysteine through the conserved F or W. Fields, in order: V gene, D gene, J gene, CDR3 protein. D genes are given only for firm matches.

v_gene: TRBV2
d_gene: .
j_gene: TRBJ1-1
CDR3aa: CASSVEGRQTEAFF

v_gene: TRBV12-5
d_gene: .
j_gene: TRBJ1-1
CDR3aa: CASARARGGTEAFF

v_gene: TRBV5-1
d_gene: .
j_gene: TRBJ1-1
CDR3aa: CASSWGANTEAFF

v_gene: TRBV27
d_gene: .
j_gene: TRBJ1-5
CDR3aa: CASSDSSNQPQHF

v_gene: TRBV7-3
d_gene: .
j_gene: TRBJ1-1
CDR3aa: CASSLTPGVNTEAFF

v_gene: TRBV19
d_gene: TRBD2
j_gene: TRBJ2-3
CDR3aa: CASSTRTSGADTQYF

v_gene: TRBV27
d_gene: .
j_gene: TRBJ1-2
CDR3aa: CASSWAGGDHGYTF

v_gene: TRBV5-1
d_gene: .
j_gene: TRBJ1-4
CDR3aa: CASSLEANRDEKLFF

v_gene: TRBV5-1
d_gene: TRBD1
j_gene: TRBJ2-2
CDR3aa: CASSDRDRDTGELFF

v_gene: TRBV2
d_gene: .
j_gene: TRBJ2-3
CDR3aa: CASSERSGSTNTQYF

v_gene: TRBV9
d_gene: .
j_gene: TRBJ1-3
CDR3aa: CASSVDLVGNTIYF

v_gene: TRBV4-2
d_gene: TRBD2
j_gene: TRBJ2-2
CDR3aa: CASSQVAGGLNTGELFF

v_gene: TRBV15
d_gene: .
j_gene: TRBJ1-2
CDR3aa: CATSRDVQLYGYTF

v_gene: TRBV6-5
d_gene: .
j_gene: TRBJ1-2
CDR3aa: CASSPFRGYTF

v_gene: TRBV5-1
d_gene: .
j_gene: TRBJ2-6
CDR3aa: CASSLNAIGSGANVLTF

v_gene: TRBV29-1
d_gene: .
j_gene: TRBJ1-1
CDR3aa: CSVVRQSNTEAFF

v_gene: TRBV6-5
d_gene: TRBD2
j_gene: TRBJ2-7
CDR3aa: CASSYGLAGTYEQYF

v_gene: TRBV12-3/TRBV12-4
d_gene: .
j_gene: TRBJ1-2
CDR3aa: CASSLRGSDGYTF

v_gene: TRBV3-1/TRBV3-2
d_gene: .
j_gene: TRBJ2-7
CDR3aa: CASSYRDGSSYEQYF

v_gene: TRBV6-6
d_gene: .
j_gene: TRBJ1-5
CDR3aa: CASSYSEANLIQPQHF

v_gene: TRBV6-5
d_gene: .
j_gene: TRBJ1-5
CDR3aa: CASRRQSYSNQPQHF

v_gene: TRBV25-1
d_gene: TRBD2
j_gene: TRBJ2-1
CDR3aa: CASSESGGSNEQFF

v_gene: TRBV30
d_gene: .
j_gene: TRBJ1-2
CDR3aa: CAWSVEGRGNYGYTF

v_gene: TRBV29-1
d_gene: .
j_gene: TRBJ2-5
CDR3aa: CSVNWGPQYF

v_gene: TRBV14
d_gene: .
j_gene: TRBJ1-2
CDR3aa: CASSPRQVGGYTF

v_gene: TRBV30
d_gene: .
j_gene: TRBJ2-7
CDR3aa: CAWATDYSYEQYF

v_gene: TRBV9
d_gene: .
j_gene: TRBJ2-5
CDR3aa: CASSGRTPGETQYF

v_gene: TRBV2
d_gene: .
j_gene: TRBJ1-3
CDR3aa: CASGYSPTTIYF

v_gene: TRBV6-5
d_gene: .
j_gene: TRBJ2-1
CDR3aa: CASFGRGEQFF

v_gene: TRBV5-1
d_gene: .
j_gene: TRBJ2-1
CDR3aa: CASSSLKGGGYNEQFF

v_gene: TRBV11-2
d_gene: TRBD2
j_gene: TRBJ2-1
CDR3aa: CASSLDLAGINEQFF

v_gene: TRBV2
d_gene: TRBD1
j_gene: TRBJ2-3
CDR3aa: CASRPGTGFRHTQYF

v_gene: TRBV2
d_gene: .
j_gene: TRBJ2-5
CDR3aa: CASSVEPGETQYF

v_gene: TRBV27
d_gene: .
j_gene: TRBJ2-3
CDR3aa: CASSFPFTDTQYF

v_gene: TRBV9
d_gene: .
j_gene: TRBJ1-3
CDR3aa: CASSVMHATSGNTIYF

v_gene: TRBV30
d_gene: TRBD2
j_gene: TRBJ2-1
CDR3aa: CAWTSGGTNEQFF

v_gene: TRBV19
d_gene: TRBD1
j_gene: TRBJ1-1
CDR3aa: CASSRQGTNTEAFF

v_gene: TRBV7-9
d_gene: TRBD1
j_gene: TRBJ1-4
CDR3aa: CASSSSQGNGGEKLFF

v_gene: TRBV5-4
d_gene: .
j_gene: TRBJ2-3
CDR3aa: CASSFSSGLDTQYF

v_gene: TRBV4-1
d_gene: TRBD1
j_gene: TRBJ1-1
CDR3aa: CASSPRGGTGNTEAFF

v_gene: TRBV7-2
d_gene: TRBD2
j_gene: TRBJ2-5
CDR3aa: CASSWAGEETQYF